The source of this T cell receptor (beta chain) is a study of identical twins. The CDR3 loop spans 15 amino acids. This clonotype was observed a few times. Its specificity is not known. Template switching added a universal primer site; cDNA carried unique molecular identifiers. TCRdb reanalysed the 5' RACE reads using MiXCR and keeps one entry per CDR3 protein. The sample lists 1.5 million to 2 million distinct CDR3 sequences, 32% occurring once. Points from the study as a whole: Clonotypes of the beta chain that were abundant in cord blood carried fewer insertions (memory repertoires showed none).

This TCR was sampled from a newborn girl in good health. Sequencing used cord blood. V gene TRBV21-1 combines with J gene TRBJ2-7; the DNA was not compared with TRBD2, the D call given in the table. The DNA end lines up better with TRBJ2-4; the J call may be wrong. TRBV21-1 is given as a pseudogene. The CDR3 region is CASSNRDSGPNIQYF. CDR3 in DNA: TGTGCCAGCAGCAACCGGGACTCAGGCCCAAACATTCAGTACTTC.